This TCR beta chain derives from a study of cytomegalovirus exposure and HLA in healthy donors. PCR was performed using 60 Vbeta and 13 Jbeta primers. Profiled with immunoSEQ multiplex PCR; TCRdb holds only in-frame clones, not every one. The data contain about 160,000 clones, 78% of them singletons. CDR3 length: 13 amino acids. V gave up 10 bases and J gave up 11 bases; unmatched junction bases: 10. CDR1 MNHNS and CDR2 SASEGT come from the germline V gene. The V and J genes are TRBV6-1 and TRBJ1-6; TRBD1 agrees at 8 bases. Sequencing used PBMCs. This clonotype originated in a male donor in good health and CMV-seronegative. As DNA, the CDR3 is TGTGCCACCTCCGACAGGGGAGGGACACCCCTCCACTTT. It specifies CATSDRGGTPLHF.